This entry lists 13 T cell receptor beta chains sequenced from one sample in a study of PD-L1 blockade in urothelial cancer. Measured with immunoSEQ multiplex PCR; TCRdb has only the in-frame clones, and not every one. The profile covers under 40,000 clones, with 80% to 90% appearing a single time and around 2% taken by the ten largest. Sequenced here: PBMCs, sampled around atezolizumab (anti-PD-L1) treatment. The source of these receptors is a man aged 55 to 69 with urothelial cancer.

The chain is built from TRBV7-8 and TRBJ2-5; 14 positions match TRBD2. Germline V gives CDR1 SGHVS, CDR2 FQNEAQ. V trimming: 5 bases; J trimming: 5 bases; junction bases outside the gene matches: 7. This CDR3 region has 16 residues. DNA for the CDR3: TGTGCCAGCAGCCTGACTAGCGGGAGGGCCGGGGAGACCCAGTACTTC. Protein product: CASSLTSGRAGETQYF.

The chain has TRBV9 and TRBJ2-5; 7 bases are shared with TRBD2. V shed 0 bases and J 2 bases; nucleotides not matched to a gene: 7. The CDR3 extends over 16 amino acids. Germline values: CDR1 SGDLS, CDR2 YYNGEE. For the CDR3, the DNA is TGTGCCAGCAGCGTAGGAGTTAGCGGGTCACAAGAGACCCAGTACTTC. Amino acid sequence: CASSVGVSGSQETQYF.

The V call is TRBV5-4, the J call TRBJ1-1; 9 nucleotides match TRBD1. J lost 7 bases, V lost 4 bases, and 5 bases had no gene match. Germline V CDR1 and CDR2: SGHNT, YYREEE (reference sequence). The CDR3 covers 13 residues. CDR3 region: CASSRTGGVEAFF. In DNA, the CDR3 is TGTGCCAGCAGCCGAACAGGGGGCGTTGAAGCTTTCTTT.

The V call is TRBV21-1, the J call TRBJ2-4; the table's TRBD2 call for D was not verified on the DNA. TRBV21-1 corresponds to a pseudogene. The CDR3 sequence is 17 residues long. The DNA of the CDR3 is TGTGCCAGCAGCAAAGGGGTAGCGGGGGGGCTTGGAAACATTCAGTACTTC. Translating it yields CASSKGVAGGLGNIQYF.

This chain's CDR3 is CASSGLAGYTYEQYF. CDR3 nucleotide sequence: TGTGCCAGCAGTGGACTAGCGGGGTACACCTACGAGCAGTACTTC. V is TRBV6-1 and J is TRBJ2-7; TRBD2 agrees at 11 bases. V dropped 4 bases and J dropped 2; count of bases not matched to a gene: 4. This CDR3 region has 15 residues. The germline gives CDR1 MNHNS, CDR2 SASEGT.

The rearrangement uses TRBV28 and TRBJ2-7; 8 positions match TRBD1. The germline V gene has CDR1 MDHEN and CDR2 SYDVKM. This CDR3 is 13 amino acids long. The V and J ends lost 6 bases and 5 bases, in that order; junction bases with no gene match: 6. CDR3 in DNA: TGTGCCAGCAGGGAGGGACAGGAGAACGAGCAGTACTTC. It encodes CASREGQENEQYF. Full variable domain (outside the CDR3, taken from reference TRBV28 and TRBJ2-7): DVKVTQSSRYLVKRTGEKVFLECVQDMDHENMFWYRQDPGLGLRLIYFSYDVKMKEKGDIPEGYSVSREKKERFSLILESASTNQTSMYLCASREGQENEQYFGPGTRLTVT.

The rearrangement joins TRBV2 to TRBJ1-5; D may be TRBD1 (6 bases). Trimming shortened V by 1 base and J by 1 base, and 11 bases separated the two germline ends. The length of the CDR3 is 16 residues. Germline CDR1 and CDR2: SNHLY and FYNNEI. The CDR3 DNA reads TGTGCCAGCAGTGAAGTGGGGGCGAGGAGCAATCAGCCCCAGCATTTT. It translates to CASSEVGARSNQPQHF. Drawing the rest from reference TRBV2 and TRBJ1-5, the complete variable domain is EPEVTQTPSHQVTQMGQEVILRCVPISNHLYFYWYRQILGQKVEFLVSFYNNEISEKSEIFDDQFSVERPDGSNFTLKIRSTKLEDSAMYFCASSEVGARSNQPQHFGDGTRLSIL.

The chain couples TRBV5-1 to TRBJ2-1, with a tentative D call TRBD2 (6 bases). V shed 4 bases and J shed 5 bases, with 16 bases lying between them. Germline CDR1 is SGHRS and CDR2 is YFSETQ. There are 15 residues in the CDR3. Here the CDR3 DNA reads TGCGCCAGCAGCCCGGGACTGTACCAAGACAATGAGCAGTTCTTC. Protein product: CASSPGLYQDNEQFF.

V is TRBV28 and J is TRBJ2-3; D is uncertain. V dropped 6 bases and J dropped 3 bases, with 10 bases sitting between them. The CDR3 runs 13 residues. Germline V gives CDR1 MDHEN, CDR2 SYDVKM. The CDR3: CASRLRATDTQYF. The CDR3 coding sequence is TGTGCCAGCAGGCTAAGAGCAACAGATACGCAGTATTTT.

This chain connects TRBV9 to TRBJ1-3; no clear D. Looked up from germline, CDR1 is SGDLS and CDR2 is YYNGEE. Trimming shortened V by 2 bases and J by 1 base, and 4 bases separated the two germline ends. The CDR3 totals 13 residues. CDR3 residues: CASSVASGNTIYF. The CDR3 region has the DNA TGTGCCAGCAGCGTGGCATCTGGAAACACCATATATTTT.

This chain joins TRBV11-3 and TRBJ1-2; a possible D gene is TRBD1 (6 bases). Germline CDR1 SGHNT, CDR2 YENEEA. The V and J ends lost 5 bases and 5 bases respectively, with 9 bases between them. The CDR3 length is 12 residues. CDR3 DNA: TGTGCCAGCAGCGTACAGGGTTATGGCTACACCTTC. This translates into CASSVQGYGYTF.

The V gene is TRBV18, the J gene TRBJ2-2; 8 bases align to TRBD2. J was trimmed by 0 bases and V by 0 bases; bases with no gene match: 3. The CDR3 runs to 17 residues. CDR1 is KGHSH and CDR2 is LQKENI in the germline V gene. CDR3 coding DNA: TGTGCCAGCTCACCACCAACGGGAGGGCCGAACACCGGGGAGCTGTTTTTT. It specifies CASSPPTGGPNTGELFF. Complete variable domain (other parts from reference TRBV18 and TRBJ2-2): NAGVMQNPRHLVRRRGQEARLRCSPMKGHSHVYWYRQLPEEGLKFMVYLQKENIIDESGMPKERFSAEFPKEGPSILRIQQVVRGDSAAYFCASSPPTGGPNTGELFFGEGSRLTVL.

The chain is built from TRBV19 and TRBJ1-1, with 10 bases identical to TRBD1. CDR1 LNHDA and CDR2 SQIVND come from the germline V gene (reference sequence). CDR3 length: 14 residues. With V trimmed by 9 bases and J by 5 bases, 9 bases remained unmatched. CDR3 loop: CASEPGQGRTEAFF. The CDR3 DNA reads TGTGCCAGCGAGCCGGGACAGGGGCGGACTGAAGCTTTCTTT.